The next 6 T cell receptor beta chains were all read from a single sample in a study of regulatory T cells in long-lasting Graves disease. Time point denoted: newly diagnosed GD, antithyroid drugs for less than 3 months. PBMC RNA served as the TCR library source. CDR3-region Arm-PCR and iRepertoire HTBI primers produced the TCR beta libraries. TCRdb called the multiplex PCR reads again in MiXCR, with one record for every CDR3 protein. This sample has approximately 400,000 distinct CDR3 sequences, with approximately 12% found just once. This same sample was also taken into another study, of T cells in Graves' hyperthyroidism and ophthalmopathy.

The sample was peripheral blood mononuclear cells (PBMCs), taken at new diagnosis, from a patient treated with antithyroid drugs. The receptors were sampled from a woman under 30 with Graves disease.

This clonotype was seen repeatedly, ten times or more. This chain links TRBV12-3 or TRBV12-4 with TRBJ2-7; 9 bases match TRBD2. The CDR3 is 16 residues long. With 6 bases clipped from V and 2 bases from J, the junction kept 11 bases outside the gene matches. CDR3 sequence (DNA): TGTGCCAGCAGGTTGGGCGGGAGGGATAAGACCTACGAGCAGTACTTC. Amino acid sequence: CASRLGGRDKTYEQYF.

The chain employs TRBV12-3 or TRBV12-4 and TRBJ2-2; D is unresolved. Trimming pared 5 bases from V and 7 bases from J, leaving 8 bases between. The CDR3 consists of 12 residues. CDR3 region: CASSVRRGELFF. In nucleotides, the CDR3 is TGTGCCAGCAGTGTGAGACGCGGGGAGCTGTTTTTT.

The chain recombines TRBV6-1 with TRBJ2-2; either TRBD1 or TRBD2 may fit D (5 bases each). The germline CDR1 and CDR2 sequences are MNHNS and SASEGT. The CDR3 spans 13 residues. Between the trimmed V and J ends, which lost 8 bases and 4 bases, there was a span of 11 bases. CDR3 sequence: CASFRAGTGELFF. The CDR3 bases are TGTGCCAGCTTCAGGGCGGGCACCGGGGAGCTGTTTTTT.

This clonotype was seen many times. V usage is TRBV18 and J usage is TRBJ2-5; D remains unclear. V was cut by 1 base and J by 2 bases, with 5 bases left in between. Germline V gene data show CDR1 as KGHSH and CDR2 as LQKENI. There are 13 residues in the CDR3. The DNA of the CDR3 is TGTGCCAGCTCACCACAGTATCAAGAGACCCAGTACTTC. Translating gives CASSPQYQETQYF.

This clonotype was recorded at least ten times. The CDR3 loop reads CASSSRKTANTEAFF. The CDR3 DNA is TGTGCCAGCAGCTCCCGGAAGACAGCGAACACTGAAGCTTTCTTT. The V gene is TRBV7-2, the J gene TRBJ1-1; perhaps TRBD1 as D (5 bases). V lost 4 bases, J lost 1 base, and 13 bases lay in between. CDR3 size: 15 residues. Germline loops: CDR1 SGHTA, CDR2 FQGNSA.

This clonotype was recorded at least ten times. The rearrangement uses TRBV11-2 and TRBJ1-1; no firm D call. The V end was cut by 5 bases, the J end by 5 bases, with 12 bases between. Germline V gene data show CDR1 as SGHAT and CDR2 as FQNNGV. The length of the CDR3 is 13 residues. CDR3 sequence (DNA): TGTGCCAGCAGCCATACAGCTACGACTGAAGCTTTCTTT. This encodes CASSHTATTEAFF.